This entry features one T cell receptor (beta chain) sequence. CDR1 is LNHNV, CDR2 YYDKDF, per germline (reference sequence). The junction had 10 bases not matched to a gene; V was cut back by 8 bases and J by 2 bases. The length of the CDR3 is 15 residues. Reverse transcription of roughly 0.5 to 1 ug RNA used random hexamers. The method of amplification for TCR beta CDR3 was immunoSEQ multiplex PCR, covering 54 Vbeta and 13 Jbeta. From the immunoSEQ multiplex PCR reads, TCRdb called clonotypes with MiXCR, one entry per CDR3 protein. In the table there are some 47,000 distinct CDR3 sequences, 80% to 95% of which are singletons. The source of the sample is a study of CD8 T cells in Susac syndrome.

The chain is built from TRBV15 and TRBJ2-3, with 7 bases fitting TRBD1. The TCR comes from a human donor in good health. Sequenced: CD8+ T cells from PBMCs. CDR3 nucleotide sequence: TGTGCCACCGATAACCCCGGGACAGACACAGATACGCAGTATTTT. Protein: CATDNPGTDTDTQYF.